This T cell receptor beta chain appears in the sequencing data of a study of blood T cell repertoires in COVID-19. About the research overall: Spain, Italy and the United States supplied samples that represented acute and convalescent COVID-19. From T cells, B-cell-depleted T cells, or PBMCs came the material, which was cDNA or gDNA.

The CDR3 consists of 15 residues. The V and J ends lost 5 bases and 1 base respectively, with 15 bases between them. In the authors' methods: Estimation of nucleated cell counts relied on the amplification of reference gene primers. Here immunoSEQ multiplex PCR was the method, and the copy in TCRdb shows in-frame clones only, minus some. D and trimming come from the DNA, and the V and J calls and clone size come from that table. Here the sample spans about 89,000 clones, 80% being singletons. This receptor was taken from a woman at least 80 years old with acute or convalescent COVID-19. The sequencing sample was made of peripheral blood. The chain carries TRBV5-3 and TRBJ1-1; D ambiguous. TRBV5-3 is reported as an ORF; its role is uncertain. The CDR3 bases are TGTGCCAGAAGAATACCCCGGGAATCGAACACTGAAGCTTTCTTT. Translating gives CARRIPRESNTEAFF.